A selection of T cell receptor beta chains follows, all from one sample in a study of shared clonotypes between healthy human individuals. Some clones are missing from TCRdb's copy, which holds only in-frame ones; the method was immunoSEQ multiplex PCR. The table includes over 1.5 million clones, 95% to 99% detected once. The sample was naive CD4+ T cells sorted from blood. These receptors came from a young man in good health. Both conserved end residues are part of each CDR3. The D gene is left open where the match is weak. Clone size is given for some rows only: seen once, a few or many times, or a class if the clone is expanded.

cdr3_aa	cdr3_nt	clone_size	v_call	j_call	d_call
CASSTSLDGYTF	TGTGCCAGCAGTACCTCATTAGATGGCTACACCTTC	NA	TRBV6-5	TRBJ1-2	NA
CASSHILPWGGGNQPQHF	TGTGCCAGCAGCCACATATTGCCCTGGGGGGGAGGCAATCAGCCCCAGCATTTT	NA	TRBV7-2	TRBJ1-5	NA
CASSLTLPLLYNEQFF	TGTGCCAGCAGCCTGACGCTTCCCCTTCTCTACAATGAGCAGTTCTTC	NA	TRBV5-8	TRBJ2-1	NA
CASRRTGDSYEQYF	TGTGCCAGCAGGCGGACAGGGGACTCCTACGAGCAGTACTTC	NA	TRBV6-5	TRBJ2-7	TRBD1
CASSFSFPDRVREGGYTF	TGTGCCAGCAGCTTTTCCTTCCCCGACAGGGTACGTGAAGGAGGCTACACCTTC	NA	TRBV7-9	TRBJ1-2	TRBD1
CASSRDMTKNIQYF	TGCGCCAGCAGCAGGGACATGACCAAAAACATTCAGTACTTC	NA	TRBV5-1	TRBJ2-4	NA
CASSIQGKGETQYF	TGTGCCAGTAGTATACAGGGGAAAGGAGAGACCCAGTACTTC	NA	TRBV19	TRBJ2-5	NA
CASSLGLLRTGELFF	TGCGCCAGCAGCCTAGGGTTACTTCGAACCGGGGAGCTGTTTTTT	NA	TRBV5-1	TRBJ2-2	NA
CASSLGTSGRAWKETQYF	TGTGCCAGCAGCTTGGGGACTAGCGGGAGGGCCTGGAAAGAGACCCAGTACTTC	NA	TRBV5-6	TRBJ2-5	TRBD2
CASSSLAQGPTYNEQFF	TGTGCCAGCAGCTCATTAGCCCAGGGACCCACTTACAATGAGCAGTTCTTC	once	TRBV7-2	TRBJ2-1	NA
CASSLGLAGVYNEQFF	TGCGCCAGCAGCTTGGGACTAGCGGGAGTATATAATGAGCAGTTCTTC	NA	TRBV5-1	TRBJ2-1	TRBD2
CASSIVTGQGATDTQYF	TGCGCCAGCTCAATCGTCACGGGACAGGGGGCTACAGATACGCAGTATTTT	NA	TRBV5-1	TRBJ2-3	TRBD1
CAWSVHQGTSQNIQYF	TGTGCCTGGAGTGTACATCAGGGCACCTCCCAAAACATTCAGTACTTC	NA	TRBV30	TRBJ2-4	NA
CSVGAGTGAYEQYF	TGCAGCGTTGGGGCCGGGACAGGTGCTTACGAGCAGTACTTC	NA	TRBV29-1	TRBJ2-7	TRBD1
CASSPEVAGASRETQYF	TGTGCCAGCAGCCCCGAGGTAGCGGGAGCATCACGAGAGACCCAGTACTTC	NA	TRBV5-4	TRBJ2-5	TRBD2
CASNLPGDTNYGYTF	TGTGCCAGCAACCTTCCAGGAGATACTAACTATGGCTACACCTTC	once	TRBV5-5	TRBJ1-2	NA
CAISIQGNYGYTF	TGTGCCATCAGTATACAGGGTAACTATGGCTACACCTTC	NA	TRBV10-3	TRBJ1-2	NA
CAISESGTKTYEQYF	TGTGCCATCAGTGAGTCCGGGACTAAAACCTACGAGCAGTACTTC	NA	TRBV10-3	TRBJ2-7	TRBD2
CAWSVRLDWLAPAGANVLTF	TGTGCCTGGAGTGTACGTCTTGATTGGCTAGCTCCTGCCGGGGCCAACGTCCTGACTTTC	NA	TRBV30	TRBJ2-6	NA
CASSYSQVGYEQYF	TGTGCCAGCAGTTACTCCCAGGTGGGCTACGAGCAGTACTTC	NA	TRBV6-5	TRBJ2-7	NA
CASSPGPANYGYTF	TGTGCCAGCAGTCCAGGACCAGCTAACTATGGCTACACCTTC	NA	TRBV28	TRBJ1-2	NA
CASSEGVLREQYF	TGTGCCAGCAGCGAAGGGGTCCTTAGGGAGCAGTACTTC	NA	TRBV7-2	TRBJ2-7	NA
CASSRSAPYNEQFF	TGTGCCAGCTCACGGTCTGCCCCATACAATGAGCAGTTCTTC	NA	TRBV18	TRBJ2-1	NA
CASSLVGNEKLFF	TGTGCCAGCAGCTTAGTGGGAAATGAAAAACTGTTTTTT	NA	TRBV7-2	TRBJ1-4	NA
CASTVGTSGYEQYF	TGTGCCAGCACCGTGGGGACTAGCGGCTACGAGCAGTACTTC	NA	TRBV7-2	TRBJ2-7	TRBD2
CSVEDQVGGGDQETQYF	TGCAGCGTTGAAGATCAAGTTGGGGGTGGGGACCAAGAGACCCAGTACTTC	NA	TRBV29-1	TRBJ2-5	NA
CASSERGHNYGYTF	TGTGCCAGCAGTGAAAGGGGACACAACTATGGCTACACCTTC	NA	TRBV2	TRBJ1-2	NA
CASSLGAPNEKLFF	TGTGCCAGCAGTTTGGGGGCTCCTAATGAAAAACTGTTTTTT	NA	TRBV28	TRBJ1-4	NA
CASSPAGMGANQPQHF	TGTGCCAGTAGTCCCGCAGGGATGGGTGCCAATCAGCCCCAGCATTTT	NA	TRBV19	TRBJ1-5	NA
CASIGGPGANVLTF	TGTGCCAGCATAGGGGGCCCGGGGGCCAACGTCCTGACTTTC	NA	TRBV6-1	TRBJ2-6	TRBD1
CASSLEGQGYNEQFF	TGTGCCAGCAGCTTAGAAGGACAGGGGTATAATGAGCAGTTCTTC	NA	TRBV11-2	TRBJ2-1	TRBD1
CATPPDQAGSSSSYNEQFF	TGTGCCACCCCACCAGACCAGGCGGGAAGCTCAAGCTCCTACAATGAGCAGTTCTTC	once	TRBV15	TRBJ2-1	NA
CASSPSLPGEDEQYF	TGTGCCAGCAGCCCCTCACTGCCGGGGGAGGACGAGCAGTACTTC	NA	TRBV9	TRBJ2-7	NA
CASSPLASGNEQFF	TGTGCCAGCTCACCTTTAGCTAGCGGCAATGAGCAGTTCTTC	NA	TRBV18	TRBJ2-1	TRBD2
CASKTGQTNTEAFF	TGCGCCAGTAAAACGGGACAGACGAACACTGAAGCTTTCTTT	NA	TRBV5-1	TRBJ1-1	TRBD1
CASSPGQDSGNTIYF	TGTGCCAGCTCACCGGGACAGGACTCTGGAAACACCATATATTTT	NA	TRBV18	TRBJ1-3	TRBD1
CASSSRTGGMLGYTF	TGTGCCAGCAGCTCTAGGACAGGGGGTATGTTGGGCTACACCTTC	NA	TRBV7-2	TRBJ1-2	TRBD1